What follows are 2 T cell receptor beta chains derived from one specimen sequenced in a study of cytomegalovirus exposure and HLA in healthy donors. The PCR had 60 Vbeta and 13 Jbeta primers. Generated by immunoSEQ multiplex PCR, the TCRdb table keeps only in-frame clones and is missing some. In the table there are roughly 160,000 clones, about 80% of which are singletons. Sequencing was carried out using PBMCs. Receptors originate from a woman aged 50 to 65 in good health and CMV-seronegative.

This clone was seen only a few times. The rearrangement joins TRBV5-1 to TRBJ1-5, with a possible D match to TRBD1 (5 bases). This CDR3 is built from 15 residues. The germline gives CDR1 SGHRS, CDR2 YFSETQ. V was clipped by 0 bases and J by 5 bases, with 12 bases between them. The CDR3: CASSLVGGSDQPQHF. The DNA of the CDR3 is TGCGCCAGCAGCTTGGTGGGGGGGTCGGATCAGCCCCAGCATTTT.

This sequence joins TRBV19 and TRBJ1-4, with 8 bases that match TRBD1. The CDR3 is 15 residues long. The junction had 4 bases not matched to a gene; V was cut back by 3 bases and J by 4 bases. Per germline, CDR1 LNHDA and CDR2 SQIVND (reference sequence). CDR3 loop: CASSMWTGYNEKLFF. The CDR3 region has the DNA TGTGCCAGTAGTATGTGGACAGGGTATAATGAAAAACTGTTTTTT.